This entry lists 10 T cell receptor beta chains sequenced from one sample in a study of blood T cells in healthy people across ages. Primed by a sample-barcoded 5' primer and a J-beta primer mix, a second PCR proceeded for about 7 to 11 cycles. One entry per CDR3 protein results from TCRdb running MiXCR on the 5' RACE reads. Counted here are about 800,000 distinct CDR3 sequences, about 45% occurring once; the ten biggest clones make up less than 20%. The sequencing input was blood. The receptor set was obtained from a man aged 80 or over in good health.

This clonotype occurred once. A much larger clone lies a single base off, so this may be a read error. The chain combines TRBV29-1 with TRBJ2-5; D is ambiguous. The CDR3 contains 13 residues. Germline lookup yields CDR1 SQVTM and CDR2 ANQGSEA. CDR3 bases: TGCAGCGTTGGGGCCGGGTTCCAAGGGACCCAGTACTTC. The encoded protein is CSVGAGFQGTQYF. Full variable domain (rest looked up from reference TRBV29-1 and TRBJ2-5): SAVISQKPSRDICQRGTSLTIQCQVDSQVTMMFWYRQQPGQSLTLIATANQGSEATYESGFVIDKFPISRPNLTFSTLTVSNMSPEDSSIYLCSVGAGFQGTQYFGPGTRLLVL.

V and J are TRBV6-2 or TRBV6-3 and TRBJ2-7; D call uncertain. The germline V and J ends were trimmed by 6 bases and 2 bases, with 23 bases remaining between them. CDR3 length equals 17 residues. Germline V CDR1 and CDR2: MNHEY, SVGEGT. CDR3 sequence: CASSTLGHPGLTYEQYF. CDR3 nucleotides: TGTGCCAGCAGCACTCTCGGCCACCCCGGGCTAACCTACGAGCAGTACTTC.

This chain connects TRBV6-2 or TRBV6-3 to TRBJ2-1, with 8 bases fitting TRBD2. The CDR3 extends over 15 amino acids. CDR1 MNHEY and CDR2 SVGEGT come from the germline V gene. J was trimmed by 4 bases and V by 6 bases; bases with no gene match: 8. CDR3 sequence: CASSQTSGVYNEQFF. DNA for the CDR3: TGTGCCAGCAGCCAAACTAGCGGAGTGTACAATGAGCAGTTCTTC.

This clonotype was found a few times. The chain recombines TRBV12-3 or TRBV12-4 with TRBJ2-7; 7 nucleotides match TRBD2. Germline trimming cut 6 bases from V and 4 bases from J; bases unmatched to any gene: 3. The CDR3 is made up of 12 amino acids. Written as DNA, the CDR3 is TGTGCCAGCAGATATAGCGGGTACGAGCAGTACTTC. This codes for CASRYSGYEQYF.

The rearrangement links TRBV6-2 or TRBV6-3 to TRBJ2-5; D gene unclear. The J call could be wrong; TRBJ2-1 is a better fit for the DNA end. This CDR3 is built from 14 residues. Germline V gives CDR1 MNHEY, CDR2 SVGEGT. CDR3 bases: TGTGCCAGCAGCTTGACTGGCCCCCAAGAGACCCAGTTCTTC. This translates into CASSLTGPQETQFF.

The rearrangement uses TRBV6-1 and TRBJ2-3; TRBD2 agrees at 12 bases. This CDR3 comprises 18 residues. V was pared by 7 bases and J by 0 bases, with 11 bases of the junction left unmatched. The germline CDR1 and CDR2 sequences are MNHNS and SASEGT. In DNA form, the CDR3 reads TGTGCCAGCACCGAATCCGGACTAGCGGGGAGGAGCACAGATACGCAGTATTTT. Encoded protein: CASTESGLAGRSTDTQYF.

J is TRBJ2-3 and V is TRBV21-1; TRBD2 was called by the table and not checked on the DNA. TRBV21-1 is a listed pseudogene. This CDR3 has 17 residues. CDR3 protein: CASSTRSGRGSTDTQYF. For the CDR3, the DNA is TGTGCCAGCAGCACCCGTAGCGGGAGGGGGAGCACAGATACGCAGTATTTT.

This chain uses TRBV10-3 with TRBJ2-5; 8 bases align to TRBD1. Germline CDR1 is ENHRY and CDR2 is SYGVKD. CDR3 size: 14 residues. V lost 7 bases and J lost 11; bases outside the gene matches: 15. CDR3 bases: TGTGCCATCACGCGGACAGGGACATCATACAAGCAGTACTTC. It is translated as CAITRTGTSYKQYF.

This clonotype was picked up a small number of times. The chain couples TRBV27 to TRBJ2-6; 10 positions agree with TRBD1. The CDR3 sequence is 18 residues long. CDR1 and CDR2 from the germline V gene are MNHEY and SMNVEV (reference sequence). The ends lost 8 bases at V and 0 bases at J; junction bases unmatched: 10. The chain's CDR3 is CASSPGTGVSSGANVLTF. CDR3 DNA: TGTGCCAGCTCTCCCGGGACAGGGGTGTCCTCTGGGGCCAACGTCCTGACTTTC.

CDR3 sequence (DNA): TGCAGTGCTAGAGGATTCAGGAACACTGAAGCTTTCTTT. It yields the protein CSARGFRNTEAFF. The rearrangement joins TRBV20-1 to TRBJ1-1; no definite D call. Germline V gives CDR1 DFQATT, CDR2 SNEGSKA (reference sequence). The CDR3 consists of 13 residues. With 1 base removed from V and 1 base from J, the gap between germline ends came to 7 bases.